The following is a T cell receptor beta chain sequence with its context. The source of the sample is a study of blood T cell repertoires in COVID-19. About the study: Donors in the United States, Italy and Spain gave samples during acute or convalescent COVID-19. PBMCs, B-cell-depleted T cells, or T cells provided the cDNA or gDNA that made up the material.

Authors' processing steps: Researchers report that nucleated cell counts were estimated from reference gene primer amplification. Method: immunoSEQ multiplex PCR; TCRdb's copy keeps in-frame clones and lacks some. Clone size and the V and J calls come from that table; the DNA yielded D and trimming. The sample has over 200,000 clones, about nine tenths seen once. With 4 bases clipped from V and 4 bases from J, the junction kept 11 bases outside the gene matches. There are 17 residues in the CDR3. Germline assignment: CDR1 LGHDT and CDR2 YNNKEL (reference sequence). Assignments of participants to cohorts depended upon their own reported clinical history.

Sequenced material: PBMCs or T cells enriched from blood (not recorded which). V is TRBV3-1 (or the pseudogene TRBV3-2) and J is TRBJ2-3; TRBD1 aligns across 10 bases. The sequence derives from a man aged 18 to 29 who had recovered from COVID-19. The CDR3 DNA reads TGTGCCAGCAGCCGAGCATACCGGGACAGGGGCCCAGATACGCAGTATTTT. Protein product: CASSRAYRDRGPDTQYF.